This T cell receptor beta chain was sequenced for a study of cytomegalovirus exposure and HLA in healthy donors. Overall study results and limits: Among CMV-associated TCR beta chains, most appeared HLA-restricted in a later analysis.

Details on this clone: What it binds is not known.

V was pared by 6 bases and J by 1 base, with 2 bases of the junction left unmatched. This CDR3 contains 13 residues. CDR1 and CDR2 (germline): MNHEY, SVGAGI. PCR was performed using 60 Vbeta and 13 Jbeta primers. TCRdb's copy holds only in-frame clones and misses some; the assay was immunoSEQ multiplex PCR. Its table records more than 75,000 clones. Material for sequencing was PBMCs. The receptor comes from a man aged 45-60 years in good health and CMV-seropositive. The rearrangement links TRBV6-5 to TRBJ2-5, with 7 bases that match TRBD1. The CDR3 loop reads CASRGTVQETQYF. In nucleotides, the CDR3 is TGTGCCAGCAGAGGGACAGTCCAAGAGACCCAGTACTTC.